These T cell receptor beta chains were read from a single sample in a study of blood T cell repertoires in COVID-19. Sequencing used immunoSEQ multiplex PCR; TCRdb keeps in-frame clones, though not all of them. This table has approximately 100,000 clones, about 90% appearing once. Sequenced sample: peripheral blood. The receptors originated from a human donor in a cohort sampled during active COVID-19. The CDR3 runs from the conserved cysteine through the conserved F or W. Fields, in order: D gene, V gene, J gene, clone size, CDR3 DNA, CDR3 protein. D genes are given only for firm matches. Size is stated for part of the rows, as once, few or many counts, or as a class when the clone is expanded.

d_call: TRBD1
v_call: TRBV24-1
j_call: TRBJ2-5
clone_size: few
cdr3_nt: TGTGCCACCAGTCAGAGGACGACAGGGGACGGCCAAGAGACCCAGTACTTC
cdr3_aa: CATSQRTTGDGQETQYF

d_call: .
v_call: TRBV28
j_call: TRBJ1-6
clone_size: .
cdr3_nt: TGTGCCAGCAGTTCCCCGACAGTTTCACCCCTCCACTTT
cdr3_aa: CASSSPTVSPLHF

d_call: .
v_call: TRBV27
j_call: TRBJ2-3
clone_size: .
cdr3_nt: TGTGCCAGCAGTTTTGGCGGTCCTAGCACAGATACGCAGTATTTT
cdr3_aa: CASSFGGPSTDTQYF

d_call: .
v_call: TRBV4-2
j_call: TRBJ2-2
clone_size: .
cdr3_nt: TGTGCCAGCAGCCAGCGAACCGGGGAGCTGTTTTTT
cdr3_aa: CASSQRTGELFF

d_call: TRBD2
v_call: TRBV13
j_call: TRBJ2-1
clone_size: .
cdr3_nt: TGTGCCAGCAGCTTAGCTGCTTGGGCTAGCGGGGGGGCCAAGTTGAGTAATGAGCAGTTCTTC
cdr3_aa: CASSLAAWASGGAKLSNEQFF

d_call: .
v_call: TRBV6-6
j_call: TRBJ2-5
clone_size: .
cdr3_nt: TGTGCCAGCAGTCACCTTCAGTTTCCCGGACAGATAATCCAAGAGACCCAGTACTTC
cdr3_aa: CASSHLQFPGQIIQETQYF

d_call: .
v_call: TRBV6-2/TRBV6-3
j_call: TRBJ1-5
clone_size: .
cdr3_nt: TGTGCCAGCAGTTATAGCAGCCTGAACCATCAGCCCCAGCATTTT
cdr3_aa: CASSYSSLNHQPQHF

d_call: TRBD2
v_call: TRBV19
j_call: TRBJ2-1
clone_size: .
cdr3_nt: TGTGCCAGTAGTATTATGGCGGGACTAGCGGAATCCTACAATGAGCAGTTCTTC
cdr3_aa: CASSIMAGLAESYNEQFF

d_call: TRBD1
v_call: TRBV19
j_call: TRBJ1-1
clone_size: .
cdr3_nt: TGTGCCAGTAGTATAATACAGGGGTCCGCTGAAGCTTTCTTT
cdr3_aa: CASSIIQGSAEAFF

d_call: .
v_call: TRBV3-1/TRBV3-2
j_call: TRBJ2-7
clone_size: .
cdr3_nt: TGTGCCAGCAGCCACGCCGGGGGTCCCTACGAGCAGTACTTC
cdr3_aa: CASSHAGGPYEQYF

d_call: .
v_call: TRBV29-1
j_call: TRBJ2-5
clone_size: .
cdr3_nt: TGCAGCGTACTAAAAGAGACCCAGTACTTC
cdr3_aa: CSVLKETQYF

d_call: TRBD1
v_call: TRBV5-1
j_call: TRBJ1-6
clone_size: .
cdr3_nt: TGCGCCAGCAGCACCGGGACAGATAATTCACCCCTCCACTTT
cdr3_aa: CASSTGTDNSPLHF

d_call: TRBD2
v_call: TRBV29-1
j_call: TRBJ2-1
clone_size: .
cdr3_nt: TGCAGCGTTGAAGATACGAGCGGGGGCAGGGATGAGCAGTTCTTC
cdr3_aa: CSVEDTSGGRDEQFF

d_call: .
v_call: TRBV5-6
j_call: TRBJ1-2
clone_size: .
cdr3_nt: TGTGCCAGCAGCTTTACAGAGATCCTTGGCTACACCTTC
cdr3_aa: CASSFTEILGYTF

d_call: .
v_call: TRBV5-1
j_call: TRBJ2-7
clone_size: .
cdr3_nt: TGCGCCAGCAGCTTGCCCGGGTTTTCCTACGAGCAGTACTTC
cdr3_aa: CASSLPGFSYEQYF

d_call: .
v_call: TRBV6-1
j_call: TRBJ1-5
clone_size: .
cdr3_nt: TGTGCCAGCAGTGAAGCTACAGGGCCCTATAGCAATCAGCCCCAGCATTTT
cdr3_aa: CASSEATGPYSNQPQHF

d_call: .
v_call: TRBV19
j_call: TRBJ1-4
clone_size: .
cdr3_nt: TGTGCCAGTAGTATTGCCGGGGGAAAACTGTTTTTT
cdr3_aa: CASSIAGGKLFF